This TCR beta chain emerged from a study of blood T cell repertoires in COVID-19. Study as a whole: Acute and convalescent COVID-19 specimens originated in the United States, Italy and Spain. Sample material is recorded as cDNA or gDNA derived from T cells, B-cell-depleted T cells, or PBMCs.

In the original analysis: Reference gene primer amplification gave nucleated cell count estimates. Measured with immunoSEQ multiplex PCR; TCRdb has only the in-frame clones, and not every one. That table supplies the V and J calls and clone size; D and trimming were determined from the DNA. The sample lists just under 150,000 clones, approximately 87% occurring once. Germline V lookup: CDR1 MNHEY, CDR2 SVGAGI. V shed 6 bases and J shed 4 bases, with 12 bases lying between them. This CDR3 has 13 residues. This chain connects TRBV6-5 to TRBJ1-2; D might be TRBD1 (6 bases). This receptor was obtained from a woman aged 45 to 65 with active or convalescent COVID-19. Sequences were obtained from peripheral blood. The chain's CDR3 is CASRRGSGYGYTF. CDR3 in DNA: TGTGCCAGCAGGAGGGGGTCGGGCTATGGCTACACCTTC.